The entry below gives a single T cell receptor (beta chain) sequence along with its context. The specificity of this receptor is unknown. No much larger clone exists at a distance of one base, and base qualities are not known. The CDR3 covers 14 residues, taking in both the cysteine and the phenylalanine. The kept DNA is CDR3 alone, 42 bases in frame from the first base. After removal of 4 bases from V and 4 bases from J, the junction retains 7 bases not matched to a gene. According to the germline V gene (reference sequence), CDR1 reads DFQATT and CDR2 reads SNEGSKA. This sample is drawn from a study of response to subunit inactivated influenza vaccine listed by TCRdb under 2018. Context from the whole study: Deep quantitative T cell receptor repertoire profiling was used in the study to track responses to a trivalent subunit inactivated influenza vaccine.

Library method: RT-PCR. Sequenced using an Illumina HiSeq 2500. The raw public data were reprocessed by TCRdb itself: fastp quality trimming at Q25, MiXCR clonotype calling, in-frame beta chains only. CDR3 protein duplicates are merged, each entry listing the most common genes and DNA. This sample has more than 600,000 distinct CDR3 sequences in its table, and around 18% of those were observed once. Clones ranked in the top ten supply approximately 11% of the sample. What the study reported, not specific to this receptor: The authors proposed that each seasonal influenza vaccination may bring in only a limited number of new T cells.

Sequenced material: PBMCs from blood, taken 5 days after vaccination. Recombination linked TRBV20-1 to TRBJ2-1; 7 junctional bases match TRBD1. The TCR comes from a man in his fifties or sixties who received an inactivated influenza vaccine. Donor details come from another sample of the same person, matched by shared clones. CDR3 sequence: CSANPGRGYNEQFF. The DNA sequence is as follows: TGCAGTGCTAATCCGGGCAGGGGGTACAATGAGCAGTTCTTC.